This T cell receptor (beta chain) emerged from a study of blood T cell repertoires in COVID-19 (dated by TCRdb to 2018 to 2020). Context from the whole study: Samples covering the acute and convalescent phases of COVID-19 were provided by collaborators in the United States, Italy and Spain. The prospective study material was composed of cDNA or gDNA derived from T cells, B-cell-depleted T cells, or PBMCs. The dataset comprised deeply sampled blood TCRbeta repertoires from subjects exposed to, actively infected with, or recovered from COVID-19. The repertoires were made available in a free public database intended to serve as a resource for research on the immune response to SARS-CoV-2. Samples came from the ongoing ImmuneRACE study (first 160 participants) plus 1,254 subjects from 6 global collaborators. A de-identified subject ID, COVID-19 status, age in years and sex were almost always included in the sample metadata. HLA class I and class II types, where available, came from metadata supplied by the sample provider rather than from assay-based typing. The paper as a whole reports these results and caveats: The quantity of clinical and demographic metadata differed by source and by participant and was supplied without curation.

The CDR3 sequence holds 15 residues, the cysteine and phenylalanine included. Here the CDR3 DNA is all that survives: 45 bases in frame from base 1. Looking up the germline V gene (reference sequence) yields CDR1 MNHEY and CDR2 SMNVEV. V gives up 2 bases and J gives up 1 base, and the segment between their germline ends measures 9 bases. In regard to this clone: It has no known antigen specificity. Base qualities were left out, and no much larger clone turns up one base away.

Whole blood was collected in K2EDTA tubes by collaborating institutions according to the institutions' own protocols. For TCRbeta analysis, collaborator samples were shipped as frozen whole blood, as isolated PBMCs, or as DNA extracted from either sample type. TCRbeta CDR3 regions were amplified from genomic DNA using the immunoSEQ Assay, a bias-controlled multiplex PCR. The paper's processing steps were these. Within the assay, amplification of reference gene primers was used to estimate how many nucleated cells each sample contained. Sequence reads were collapsed and filtered to measure the absolute abundance of every unique TCRbeta CDR3 rearrangement. Productive Simpson clonality was computed per sample as the square root of Simpson's diversity index over productive rearrangements. TCRdb carries this immuneACCESS record with in-frame sequences only. Its versions omit some clonotypes, under half of them owing to an unresolved V gene in the studies checked, with the rest unexplained. V, J and clone size reflect that table, while D and trimming were determined from the DNA. In this sample the table shows about 260,000 clones, about 80% of which occur a single time. The ten largest clones capture 1.5% to 2% of the sample.

The sample comprised peripheral blood. The TCR sequence derives from a woman of 80 years or more with acute or convalescent COVID-19. This chain is built from TRBV27 and TRBJ1-5; possibly the D gene is TRBD1, per 6 matching bases. The sequenced DNA: TGTGCCAGCAGTTTACAGGGGCTCAGCAATCAGCCCCAGCATTTT. This sequence encodes CASSLQGLSNQPQHF.